What follows describes a single TCR beta chain. Its recognized antigen is unknown. There are no base qualities to consult, and no much larger clone falls within one base. Using the deep immunoSEQ assay, TCR CDR3 regions were amplified from genomic DNA by multiplex PCR. For each cell subset, the extracted genomic DNA was distributed evenly across all wells of several immunoSEQ 96-well plates, and each plate served as one replicate. For sorted subsets, approximately 210 ng genomic DNA, equal to 30,000 to 35,000 T cell genomes, was loaded into each replicate PCR. The purified libraries were quantified using a Qubit 3.0 fluorometer, sized with a Bioanalyzer 2100, and then quantified again using the KAPA Library Quantification kit. A separate single-read 150-cycle Illumina NextSeq 550 flow cell was used to sequence each immunoSEQ 96-well plate. Under the source paper's analysis protocol: The immunoSEQ output contained only junctional sequences without quality scores, so filtering could not match that applied to full-length reads. Sequences were annotated with PyIR, a Python wrapper for IgBLAST v1.9, using IMGT germline references to assign V/J genes and CDR3. Any read was removed if the V/J assignment was weak (E-value above 1e-6), the CDR3 was missing, or the read contained stop codons, out-of-frame junctions, or ambiguous translated residues. V3J clonotypes were defined as sequences sharing an identical inferred V gene, J gene, and CDR3 amino acid sequence. To compute the percentage overlap between repertoires, the number of shared unique clonotypes was divided by the size of the smaller repertoire. RTK rarefaction, the Chao1 estimator, and Recon v2.1 estimates of unobserved clonotypes were used to assess repertoire richness. For all TCRbeta clonotypes obtained by the gDNA method from four donors, generation probabilities were computed with OLGA. As stored in TCRdb, this immuneACCESS dataset retains in-frame rearrangements with V and J assigned. A fraction of the clones does not appear; measured against another copy, unresolved V genes explain less than half of the discrepancy, and the remainder lacks a known reason. Clone size and the V and J calls come from that table; the DNA yielded D and trimming. This sample is represented by hundreds of thousands of clones; approximately 74% of them were singletons. The ten largest clones add up to about 9.3% of the sample.

This sample was included in a study of shared clonotypes between healthy human individuals (dated by TCRdb to 2018 to 2020). In terms of the full investigation: A few men and two women, aged 18 to 49 years, made up the cohort. For each donor, three plates each were used for CD4 naive and CD4 memory, two plates were used for CD8 naive, and one plate was used for CD8 memory. The study deeply sequenced blood TCR repertoires of roughly five healthy adults to estimate repertoire size and the extent of clonotype sharing between individuals. To increase sequencing depth and limit assay-specific biases, different laboratories used diverse techniques to prepare libraries and sequence TCR repertoires. Leukapheresis yielded between about 0.85 and 9 billion PBMCs per donor.

The donors were healthy, HIV-negative adults with no recently reported acute infections or vaccinations. Only Caucasian adults living in Nashville, Tennessee, USA were represented among the donors. CD4+ T cells were enriched through magnetic negative selection, after which naive cells were positively selected on CD45RA and the remaining negative fraction served as the memory subset. After blood collection by leukapheresis, PBMCs were isolated using Ficoll-Histopaque density gradient centrifugation and then cryopreserved in the vapor phase of liquid nitrogen. Analytical flow cytometry was used to check the purity and quantity of each magnetically sorted T cell population. Each sorted fraction had its genomic DNA isolated and then quantified by UV absorbance on a Nanodrop 2000c. General study outcomes and caveats: Only blood was sampled, and tissue TCR repertoires likely differ from those in blood. Estimated clonotype richness was generally larger for naive than for memory subsets. Rarefaction of sorted-subset datasets indicated incomplete sequencing despite the large sequencing depth. Higher generation probabilities were observed for clonotypes shared by all four sorted-subset donors than for non-shared clonotypes. Pairwise subsampling indicated that sequencing depth was expected to affect the degree of clonotype sharing among donors. Because the study included only a small number of donors, the genetic and exposure-history diversity represented was limited. When a few donors were compared, the shared fraction of clonotypes was around 5% for naive CD4, roughly 3.4% for naive CD8, more than 2% for memory CD4, and 0.35% to 0.4% for memory CD8.

V is trimmed back by 5 bases and J by 5 bases, and the junction contains 7 bases that no gene match accounts for. Reading from cysteine to phenylalanine, the CDR3 counts 14 amino acids. The retained sequence is limited to the CDR3, 42 bases, with the frame set at the first base. For CDR1 and CDR2, the germline V gene lists MDHEN and SYDVKM. This clonotype originated in a man aged 25-45 years in good health. The chain is made from TRBV28 and TRBJ1-2, with 8 bases matching TRBD1. Sequencing input: memory CD4+ T cells sorted from blood. Sample cell subset or site, as interpreted from the label and publication: CD45RA-negative fraction. The DNA sequence is given as TGTGCCAGCAGTATATCCGGGACAGGATATGGCTACACCTTC. Protein translation: CASSISGTGYGYTF.